Listed below are T cell receptor beta chains from one sample, sequenced in a study of regulatory T cells in long-lasting Graves disease. TCRdb passed the multiplex PCR reads through MiXCR, listing each CDR3 protein once. The sample lists 400,000 to 500,000 distinct CDR3 sequences, around 15% occurring once. These sequences were also reported in another study, on T cells in Graves' hyperthyroidism and ophthalmopathy.

The input for sequencing was peripheral blood mononuclear cells (PBMCs), taken at new diagnosis, from a patient treated with antithyroid drugs. The receptors shown here come from a woman younger than 30 with Graves disease. Each CDR3 is given with its conserved first and last residue. A D gene is named only where the DNA matches it firmly. Expanded clones get a size class; other rows say once, few or many, or leave the size out.

J gene | CDR3 length | D gene | clone size | V gene | CDR3 DNA | CDR3 protein
TRBJ2-6 | 14 | . | . | TRBV27 | TGTGCCAGCAGCCACTACTCTGGGGCCAACGTCCTGACTTTC | CASSHYSGANVLTF
TRBJ2-3 | 18 | . | many | TRBV2 | TGTGCCAGCAGTGAAGCGCTTACAGCGATTATAGACACAGATACGCAGTATTTT | CASSEALTAIIDTDTQYF
TRBJ2-5 | 15 | TRBD2 | many | TRBV6-1 | TGTGCCAGCAGTGACCTAGCGGGAGACTCAGAGACCCAGTACTTC | CASSDLAGDSETQYF
TRBJ2-3 | 15 | TRBD1 | . | TRBV4-1 | TGCGCCAGCAGCCAACCCGGACAGGTGGGGGATACGCAGTATTTT | CASSQPGQVGDTQYF
TRBJ2-1 | 13 | . | many | TRBV3-1 | TGTGCCAGCAGCCAAGGTTCCCACAATGAGCAGTTCTTC | CASSQGSHNEQFF
TRBJ2-7 | 12 | . | . | TRBV18 | TGTGCCAGCTCACCATCGACCTTCGAGCAGTACTTC | CASSPSTFEQYF
TRBJ2-1 | 12 | . | many | TRBV11-2 | TGTGCCAGCAGCGCAGAGTACAATGAGCAGTTCTTC | CASSAEYNEQFF
TRBJ2-1 | 15 | TRBD2 | few | TRBV6-1 | TGTGCCAGCAGGGCGGGACTAGCGGGAGTTAATGAGCAGTTCTTC | CASRAGLAGVNEQFF
TRBJ1-2 | 12 | . | few | TRBV12-3/TRBV12-4 | TGTGCCAGCAGTTTCGCGGCGGGTGGCTACACCTTC | CASSFAAGGYTF
TRBJ2-7 | 13 | TRBD1 | many | TRBV2 | TGTGCCAGCAAGGTCAGGGGGCCTTACGAGCAGTACTTC | CASKVRGPYEQYF
TRBJ2-1 | 15 | TRBD2 | . | TRBV6-2/TRBV6-3 | TGTGCCGGCAGGACCACTAGCGGGAGCTACAATGAGCAGTTCTTC | CAGRTTSGSYNEQFF
TRBJ1-4 | 17 | . | . | TRBV3-1 | TGTGCCAGCAGCCAAGCCGCCTTCGGCGGGAGGGTTGAAAAACTGTTTTTT | CASSQAAFGGRVEKLFF
TRBJ1-1 | 15 | . | . | TRBV19 | TGTGCCAGCCATACTGGGTTGACGGGGAACACTGAAGCTTTCTTT | CASHTGLTGNTEAFF
TRBJ2-5 | 16 | TRBD1 | many | TRBV7-9 | TGTGCCAGCAGCCCCGTAATGGACAGGGGGTGGGAGACCCAGTACTTC | CASSPVMDRGWETQYF
TRBJ2-7 | 16 | . | many | TRBV3-1 | TGTGCCAGCAGCCAAGCTCTGCGGGGGCAAGGCTACGAGCAGTACTTC | CASSQALRGQGYEQYF
TRBJ1-4 | 14 | TRBD1 | . | TRBV10-2 | TGCGCCAGCACCGGGACAGGGGGCCGTGAAAAACTGTTTTTT | CASTGTGGREKLFF
TRBJ2-1 | 14 | . | many | TRBV11-3 | TGTGCCAGCACCGAGCAGGGGCGGTACAATGAGCAGTTCTTC | CASTEQGRYNEQFF
TRBJ2-5 | 15 | TRBD1 | . | TRBV5-1 | TGCGCCAGCAGCAGCGACGGGACAGGGGGTGAGACCCAGTACTTC | CASSSDGTGGETQYF
TRBJ1-1 | 14 | TRBD1 | many | TRBV20-1 | TGCAGTGCTAGAGAATTACAGGGGACCGTTGAAGCTTTCTTT | CSARELQGTVEAFF
TRBJ2-3 | 18 | TRBD2 | . | TRBV7-2 | TGTGCCAGCAGCTTCATAGCGGGAGGGGGGGGCACAACAGATACGCAGTATTTT | CASSFIAGGGGTTDTQYF
TRBJ2-2 | 14 | . | . | TRBV6-1 | TGTGCCAGCCAGGGACGAGCGAACACCGGGGAGCTGTTTTTT | CASQGRANTGELFF